This TCR beta chain was retrieved from a study of cytomegalovirus exposure and HLA in healthy donors. Study at large: Clustering assigned 70% to 85% of the 350 to 400 genotyped donors to the Caucasian-associated ancestry cluster. Study-wide points: Sequencing likely generated an artifact that appeared as a cluster of highly shared sequence variants. High specificity and sensitivity for cytomegalovirus status were reported for the classifier.

The CDR3 contains 13 residues. CDR1 is LNHDA, CDR2 SQIVND, per germline (reference sequence). V was cut by 3 bases and J by 0 bases, with 5 bases left in between. With 60 Vbeta and 13 Jbeta primers, the PCR was carried out. Original methodology: There were around 80 million unique TCR beta chains by a later count, and 8.5 million to 14 million of them were shared. Measured with immunoSEQ multiplex PCR; TCRdb has only the in-frame clones, and not every one. Clone size and the V and J calls come from that table; the DNA yielded D and trimming. The sample holds 100,000 to 150,000 clones, 81% seen once. Concerning this clone itself: The antigen is undetermined.

This sequence originates from a man aged 18 to 30 in good health and CMV-seropositive. The sample taken for sequencing was PBMCs. The chain joins TRBV19 to TRBJ1-1; the D is unclear. The CDR3 nucleotides are TGTGCCAGTAGTATGAACATGAACACTGAAGCTTTCTTT. Protein: CASSMNMNTEAFF.